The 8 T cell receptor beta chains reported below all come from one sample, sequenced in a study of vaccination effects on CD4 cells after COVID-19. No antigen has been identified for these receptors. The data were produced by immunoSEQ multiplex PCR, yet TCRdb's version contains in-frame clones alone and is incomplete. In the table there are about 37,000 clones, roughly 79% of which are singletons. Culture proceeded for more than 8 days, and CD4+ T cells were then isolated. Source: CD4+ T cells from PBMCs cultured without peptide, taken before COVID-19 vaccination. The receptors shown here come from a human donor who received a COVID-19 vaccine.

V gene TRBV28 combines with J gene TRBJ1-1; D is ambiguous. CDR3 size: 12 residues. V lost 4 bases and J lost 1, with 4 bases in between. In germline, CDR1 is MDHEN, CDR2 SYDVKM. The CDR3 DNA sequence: TGTGCCAGCAGTTACCGGAACACTGAAGCTTTCTTT. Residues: CASSYRNTEAFF.

For the CDR3, the DNA is TGTGCCAGCAGCTGGACTGGAGCGTACGAGCAGTACTTC. This codes for CASSWTGAYEQYF. The rearrangement joins TRBV5-4 to TRBJ2-7, with D possibly TRBD2 on 5 matching bases. Per germline, CDR1 SGHNT and CDR2 YYREEE (reference sequence). CDR3 length: 13 amino acids. Between the trimmed V and J ends, which lost 3 bases and 4 bases, there was a span of 11 bases.

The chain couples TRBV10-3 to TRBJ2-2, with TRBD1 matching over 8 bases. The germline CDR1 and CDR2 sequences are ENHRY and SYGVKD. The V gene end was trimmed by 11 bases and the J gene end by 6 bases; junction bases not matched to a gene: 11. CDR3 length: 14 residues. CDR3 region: CAATGALISGELFF. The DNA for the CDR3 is TGTGCCGCGACAGGGGCTTTGATTTCCGGGGAGCTGTTTTTT.

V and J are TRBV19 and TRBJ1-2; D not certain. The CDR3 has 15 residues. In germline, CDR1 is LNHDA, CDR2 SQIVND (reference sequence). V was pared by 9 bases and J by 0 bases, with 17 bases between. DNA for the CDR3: TGTGCCAGCCAAAACTCGGGCGACACTAACTATGGCTACACCTTC. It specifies CASQNSGDTNYGYTF.

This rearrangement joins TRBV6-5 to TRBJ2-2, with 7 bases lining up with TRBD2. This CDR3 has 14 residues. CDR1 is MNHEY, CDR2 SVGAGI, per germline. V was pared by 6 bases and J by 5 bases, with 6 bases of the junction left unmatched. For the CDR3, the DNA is TGTGCCAGCAGCCAAACGCGGGGGACCGGGGAGCTGTTTTTT. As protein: CASSQTRGTGELFF.

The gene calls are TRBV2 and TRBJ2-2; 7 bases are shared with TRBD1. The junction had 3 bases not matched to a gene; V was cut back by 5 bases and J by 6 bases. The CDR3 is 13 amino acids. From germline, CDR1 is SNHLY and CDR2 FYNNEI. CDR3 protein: CASSQQGSGELFF. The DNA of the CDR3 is TGTGCCAGCAGTCAACAGGGGTCCGGGGAGCTGTTTTTT. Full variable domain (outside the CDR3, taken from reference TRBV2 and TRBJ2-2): EPEVTQTPSHQVTQMGQEVILRCVPISNHLYFYWYRQILGQKVEFLVSFYNNEISEKSEIFDDQFSVERPDGSNFTLKIRSTKLEDSAMYFCASSQQGSGELFFGEGSRLTVL.

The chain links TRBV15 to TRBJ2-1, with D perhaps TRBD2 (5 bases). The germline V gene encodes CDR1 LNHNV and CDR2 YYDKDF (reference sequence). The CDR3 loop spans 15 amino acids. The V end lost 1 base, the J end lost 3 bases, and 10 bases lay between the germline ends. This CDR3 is CATSRGSSDYNEQFF. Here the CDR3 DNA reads TGTGCCACCAGCAGAGGTAGTAGCGACTACAATGAGCAGTTCTTC.

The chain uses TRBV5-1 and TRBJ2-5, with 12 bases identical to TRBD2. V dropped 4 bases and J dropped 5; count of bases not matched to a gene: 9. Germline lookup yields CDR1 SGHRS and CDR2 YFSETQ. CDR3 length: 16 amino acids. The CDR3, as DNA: TGCGCCAGCAGCCCACAGCTAGCGGGGGGGCCGGAGACCCAGTACTTC. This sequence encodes CASSPQLAGGPETQYF.